This T cell receptor beta chain was sequenced during a study of Graves' ophthalmopathy and Graves' hyperthyroidism. The CDR3 consists of 11 residues. Germline-derived CDR1 and CDR2 are SQVTM and ANQGSEA. J lost 18 bases, V lost 7 bases, and 9 bases had no gene match. Moderate-to-severe activity, CAS ≥3, NOSPECS ≥4 and duration under 3 months were recorded for donors with ophthalmopathy. Investigators amplified TCR beta CDR3 regions from RNA transcripts. A first-round RT-PCR used HTBI primers, followed by a second-round multiplex PCR. TCRdb independently ran MiXCR on the multiplex PCR reads; one entry per CDR3 protein. The sample lists 650,000 to 900,000 distinct CDR3 sequences, approximately 40% occurring once.

Sequenced material: peripheral blood. This chain connects TRBV29-1 to TRBJ2-6; 10 bases are shared with TRBD1. This clonotype originated in an adult man with Graves' ophthalmopathy. As DNA, the CDR3 is TGCAGCGCTGGACAGGGGGGTGTAAAGACTTTC. Its protein is CSAGQGGVKTF.